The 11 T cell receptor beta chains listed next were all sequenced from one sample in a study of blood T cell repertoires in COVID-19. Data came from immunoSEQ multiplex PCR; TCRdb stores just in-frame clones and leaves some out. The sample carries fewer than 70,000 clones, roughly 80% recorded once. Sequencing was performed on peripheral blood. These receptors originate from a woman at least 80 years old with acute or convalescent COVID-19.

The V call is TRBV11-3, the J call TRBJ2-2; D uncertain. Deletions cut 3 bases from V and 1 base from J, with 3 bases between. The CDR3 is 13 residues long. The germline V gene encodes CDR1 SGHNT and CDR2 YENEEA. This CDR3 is CASSFGNTGELFF. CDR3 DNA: TGTGCCAGCAGCTTCGGGAACACCGGGGAGCTGTTTTTT.

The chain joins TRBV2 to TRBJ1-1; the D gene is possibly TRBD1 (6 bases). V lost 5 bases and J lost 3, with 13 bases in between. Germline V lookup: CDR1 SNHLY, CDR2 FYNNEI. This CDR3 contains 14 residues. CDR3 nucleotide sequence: TGTGCCAGCAGTAGAGAACAGGGCGACACTGAAGCTTTCTTT. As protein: CASSREQGDTEAFF.

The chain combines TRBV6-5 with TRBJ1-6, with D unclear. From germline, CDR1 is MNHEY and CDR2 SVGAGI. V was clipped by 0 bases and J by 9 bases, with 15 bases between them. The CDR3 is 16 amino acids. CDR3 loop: CASSYSTTFRGSPLHF. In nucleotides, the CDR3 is TGTGCCAGCAGTTACTCGACCACCTTCCGGGGTTCACCCCTCCACTTT.

Written as DNA, the CDR3 is TGTGCCAGCAGCCCGGGACAGAAGACAAACATTCAGTACTTC. Encoded protein: CASSPGQKTNIQYF. The J gene is TRBJ2-4, the V gene TRBV7-9; 7 nucleotides align to TRBD1. CDR1 is SEHNR and CDR2 is FQNEAQ in the germline V gene (reference sequence). The CDR3 has 14 amino acids. J lost 6 bases, V lost 5 bases, and 7 bases had no gene match.

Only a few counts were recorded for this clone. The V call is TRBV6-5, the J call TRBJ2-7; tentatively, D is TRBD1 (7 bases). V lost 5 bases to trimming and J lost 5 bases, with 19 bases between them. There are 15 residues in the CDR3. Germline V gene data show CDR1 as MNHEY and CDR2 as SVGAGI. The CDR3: CASSKQGSAGNEQYF. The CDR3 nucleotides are TGTGCCAGCAGTAAACAGGGGTCGGCGGGAAACGAGCAGTACTTC.

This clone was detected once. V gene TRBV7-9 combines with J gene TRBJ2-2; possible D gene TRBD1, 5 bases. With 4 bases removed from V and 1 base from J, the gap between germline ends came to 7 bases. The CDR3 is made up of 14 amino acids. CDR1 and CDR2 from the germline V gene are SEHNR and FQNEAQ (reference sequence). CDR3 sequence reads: CASSSQVNTGELFF. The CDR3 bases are TGTGCCAGCAGCTCACAGGTGAACACCGGGGAGCTGTTTTTT.

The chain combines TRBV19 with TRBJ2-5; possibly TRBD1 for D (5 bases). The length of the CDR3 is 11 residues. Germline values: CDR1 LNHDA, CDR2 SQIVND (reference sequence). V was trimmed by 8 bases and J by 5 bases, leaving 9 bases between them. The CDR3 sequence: CASGARETQYF. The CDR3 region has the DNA TGTGCCAGTGGGGCCCGGGAGACCCAGTACTTC. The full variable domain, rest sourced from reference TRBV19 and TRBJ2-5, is DGGITQSPKYLFRKEGQNVTLSCEQNLNHDAMYWYRQDPGQGLRLIYYSQIVNDFQKGDIAEGYSVSREKKESFPLTVTSAQKNPTAFYLCASGARETQYFGPGTRLLVL.

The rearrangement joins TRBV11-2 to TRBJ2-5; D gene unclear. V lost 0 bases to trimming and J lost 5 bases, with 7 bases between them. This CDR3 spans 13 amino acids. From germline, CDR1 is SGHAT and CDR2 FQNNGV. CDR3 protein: CASSLDGLETQYF. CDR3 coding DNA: TGTGCCAGCAGCTTAGACGGTTTGGAGACCCAGTACTTC.

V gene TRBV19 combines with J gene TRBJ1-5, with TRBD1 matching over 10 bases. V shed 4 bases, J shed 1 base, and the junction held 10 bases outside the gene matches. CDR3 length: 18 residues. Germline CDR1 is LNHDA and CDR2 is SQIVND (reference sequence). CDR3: CASSTGGTGDWSNQPQHF. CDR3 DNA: TGTGCCAGTAGTACCGGGGGGACAGGGGATTGGAGCAATCAGCCCCAGCATTTT.

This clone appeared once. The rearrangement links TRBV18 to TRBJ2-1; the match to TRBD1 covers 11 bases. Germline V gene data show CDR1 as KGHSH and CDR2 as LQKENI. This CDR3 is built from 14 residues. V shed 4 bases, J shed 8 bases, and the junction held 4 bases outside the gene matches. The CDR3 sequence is CASSQGQGVDEQFF. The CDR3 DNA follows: TGTGCCAGCTCACAGGGACAGGGGGTCGATGAGCAGTTCTTC.

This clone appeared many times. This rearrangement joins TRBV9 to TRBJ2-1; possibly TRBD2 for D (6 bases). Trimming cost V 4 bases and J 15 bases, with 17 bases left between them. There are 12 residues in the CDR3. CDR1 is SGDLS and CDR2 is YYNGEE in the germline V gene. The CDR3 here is CASSSVEGIPFF. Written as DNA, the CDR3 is TGTGCCAGCAGCTCGGTGGAGGGGATTCCGTTCTTC. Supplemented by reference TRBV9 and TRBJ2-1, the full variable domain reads DSGVTQTPKHLITATGQRVTLRCSPRSGDLSVYWYQQSLDQGLQFLIQYYNGEERAKGNILERFSAQQFPDLHSELNLSSLELGDSALYFCASSSVEGIPFFGPGTRLTVL.